The 9 T cell receptor beta chains given below trace back to one sample, sequenced in a study of T cells in Graves' hyperthyroidism and ophthalmopathy. From RNA transcripts, TCR beta CDR3 regions were amplified. Carried out on the TCR CDR3, a first-round RT-PCR used the HTBI primer set. TCRdb ran MiXCR on the multiplex PCR reads and lists one entry per CDR3 protein. The table records about 420,000 distinct CDR3 sequences, roughly 13% of them present only once. Sequenced material: blood. Receptors originate from a woman between 18 and 29 years old with Graves' hyperthyroidism.

The chain recombines TRBV7-3 with TRBJ2-3; the match to TRBD2 covers 13 bases. Germline CDR1 reads SGHTA; CDR2 reads FQGTGA. Germline trimming cut 2 bases from V and 7 bases from J; bases unmatched to any gene: 9. CDR3 length equals 17 residues. CDR3 amino acids: CASSLSGLAGLRNTQYF. The CDR3 bases are TGTGCCAGCAGCTTATCGGGACTAGCGGGGCTTAGGAATACGCAGTATTTT.

This clonotype has a handful of counts. The CDR3 loop is CASSIRGRTGELFF. CDR3 sequence (DNA): TGTGCCAGCAGTATCCGGGGTAGAACCGGGGAGCTGTTTTTT. This chain connects TRBV28 to TRBJ2-2; perhaps TRBD2 as D (5 bases). Germline V lookup: CDR1 MDHEN, CDR2 SYDVKM. Trimming took off 5 bases at V and 5 bases at J, with 12 bases between the two ends. The CDR3 loop spans 14 amino acids.

In this sample, this clonotype turned up many times. The chain joins TRBV27 to TRBJ2-7, with D possibly matching TRBD1 (5 bases). CDR1 and CDR2 (germline): MNHEY, SMNVEV (reference sequence). The V end was cut by 6 bases, the J end by 3 bases, with 18 bases between. The CDR3 sequence is 15 residues long. The CDR3 DNA is TGTGCCAGCAGACAAGCCCAGGGTATAGGCTACGAGCAGTACTTC. The encoded protein is CASRQAQGIGYEQYF.

This clonotype has just a few counts. The rearrangement uses TRBV7-9 and TRBJ1-1; D is perhaps TRBD1 (6 bases). V was pared by 3 bases and J by 7 bases, with 15 bases between. This CDR3 is 14 amino acids long. Per the germline V gene, CDR1 is SEHNR and CDR2 is FQNEAQ (reference sequence). The CDR3 nucleotides read TGTGCCAGCAGCTTGCCTGGACAGCACCTTGAAGCTTTCTTT. Translation: CASSLPGQHLEAFF.

A few counts support this clonotype. This chain connects TRBV18 to TRBJ2-7, with TRBD2 identical over 9 bases. The CDR3 is 15 residues long. Germline V gene data show CDR1 as KGHSH and CDR2 as LQKENI. V dropped 5 bases and J dropped 3; count of bases not matched to a gene: 8. CDR3 nucleotide sequence: TGTGCCAGCTCAAAACAGGGGACTAGCAGCTACGAGCAGTACTTC. Translated, it gives CASSKQGTSSYEQYF.

This clonotype was seen many times. J is TRBJ2-3 and V is TRBV20-1; D is possibly TRBD2 (5 bases). Germline V CDR1 and CDR2: DFQATT, SNEGSKA (reference sequence). Trimming took off 3 bases at V and 1 base at J, with 20 bases between the two ends. The CDR3 covers 17 residues. CDR3 in DNA: TGCAGTGCTAGTAAGGCTAGCAACGTTCAAGGCACAGATACGCAGTATTTT. As protein: CSASKASNVQGTDTQYF.

This clonotype was observed a handful of times. The CDR3 loop is CASITEPGSGANVLTF. The CDR3 DNA reads as TGCGCCAGCATTACGGAGCCCGGCTCTGGGGCCAACGTCCTGACTTTC. The chain couples TRBV5-1 to TRBJ2-6; D not certain. Between the trimmed V and J ends, which lost 6 bases and 0 bases, there was a span of 13 bases. This CDR3 is 16 amino acids long. Germline assignment: CDR1 SGHRS and CDR2 YFSETQ.

V gene TRBV19 combines with J gene TRBJ1-2; 11 nucleotides agree with TRBD1. The CDR3 extends over 19 amino acids. V was clipped by 8 bases and J by 6 bases; unmatched bases: 23. Germline loops: CDR1 LNHDA, CDR2 SQIVND (reference sequence). CDR3 coding DNA: TGTGCCAGTCTCCCCGGGACAGGGGGAAGGGGGCTACGATACCATGGCTACACCTTC. It encodes CASLPGTGGRGLRYHGYTF.

This clonotype came up many times. One junction end disagrees with the germline gene, perhaps due to a read error. V gene TRBV5-1 combines with J gene TRBJ2-5; TRBD1 agrees at 8 bases. The CDR3 is made up of 14 amino acids. CDR1 and CDR2 from the germline V gene are SGHRS and YFSETQ. The DNA of the CDR3 is TGTGCCAGCAGTCTCCCAGGGGGCGAGGAGACCCAGTACTTC. Translated, it gives CASSLPGGEETQYF.